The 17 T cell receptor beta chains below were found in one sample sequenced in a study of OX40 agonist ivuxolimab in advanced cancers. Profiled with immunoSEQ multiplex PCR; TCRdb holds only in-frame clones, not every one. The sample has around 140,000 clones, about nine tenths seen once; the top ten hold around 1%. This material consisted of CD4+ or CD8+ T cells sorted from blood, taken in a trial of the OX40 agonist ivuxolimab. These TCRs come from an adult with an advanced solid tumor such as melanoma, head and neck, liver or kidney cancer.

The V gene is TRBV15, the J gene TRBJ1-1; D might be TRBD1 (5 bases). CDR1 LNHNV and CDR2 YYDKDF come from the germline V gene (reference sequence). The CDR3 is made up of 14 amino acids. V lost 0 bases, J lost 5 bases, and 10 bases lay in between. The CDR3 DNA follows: TGTGCCACCAGCAGAGATGGGCGGGGGACTGAAGCTTTCTTT. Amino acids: CATSRDGRGTEAFF.

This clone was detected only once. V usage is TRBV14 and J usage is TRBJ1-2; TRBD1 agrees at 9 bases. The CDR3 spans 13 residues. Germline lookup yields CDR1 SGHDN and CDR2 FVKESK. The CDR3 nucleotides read TGTAATTACAGGGGGCTTGCGAACTATGGCTACACCTTC. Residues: CNYRGLANYGYTF. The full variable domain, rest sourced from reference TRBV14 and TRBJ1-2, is EAGVTQFPSHSVIEKGQTVTLRCDPISGHDNLYWYRRVMGKEIKFLLHFVKESKQDESGMPNNRFLAERTGGTYSTLKVQPAELEDSGVYFCNYRGLANYGYTFGSGTRLTVV.

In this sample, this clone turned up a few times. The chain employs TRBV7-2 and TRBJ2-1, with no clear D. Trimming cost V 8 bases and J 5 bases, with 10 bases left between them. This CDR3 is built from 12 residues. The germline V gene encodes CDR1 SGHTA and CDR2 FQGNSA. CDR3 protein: CASRSVDNEQFF. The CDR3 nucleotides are TGTGCCAGCCGCTCGGTCGACAATGAGCAGTTCTTC. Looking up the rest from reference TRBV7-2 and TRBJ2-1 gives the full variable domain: GAGVSQSPSNKVTEKGKDVELRCDPISGHTALYWYRQSLGQGLEFLIYFQGNSAPDKSGLPSDRFSAERTGGSVSTLTIQRTQQEDSAVYLCASRSVDNEQFFGPGTRLTVL.

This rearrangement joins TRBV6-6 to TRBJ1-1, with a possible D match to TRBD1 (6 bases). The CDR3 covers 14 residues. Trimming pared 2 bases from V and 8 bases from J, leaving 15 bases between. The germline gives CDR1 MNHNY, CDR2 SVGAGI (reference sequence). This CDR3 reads CASSYLSSGAEAFF. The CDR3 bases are TGTGCCAGCAGTTACCTTTCCTCGGGGGCGGAAGCTTTCTTT.

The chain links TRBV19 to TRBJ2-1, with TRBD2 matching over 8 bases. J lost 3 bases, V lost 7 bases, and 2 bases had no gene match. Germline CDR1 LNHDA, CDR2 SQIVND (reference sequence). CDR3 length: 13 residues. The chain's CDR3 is CASKTSDYNEQFF. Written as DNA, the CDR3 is TGTGCCAGTAAGACTAGCGACTACAATGAGCAGTTCTTC.

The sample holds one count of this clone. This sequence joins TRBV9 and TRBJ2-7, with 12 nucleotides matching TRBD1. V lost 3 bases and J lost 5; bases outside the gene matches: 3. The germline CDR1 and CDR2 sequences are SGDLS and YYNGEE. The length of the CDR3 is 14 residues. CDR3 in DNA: TGTGCCAGCAGCGGGGACAGGGGGCCTAACGAGCAGTACTTC. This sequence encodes CASSGDRGPNEQYF.

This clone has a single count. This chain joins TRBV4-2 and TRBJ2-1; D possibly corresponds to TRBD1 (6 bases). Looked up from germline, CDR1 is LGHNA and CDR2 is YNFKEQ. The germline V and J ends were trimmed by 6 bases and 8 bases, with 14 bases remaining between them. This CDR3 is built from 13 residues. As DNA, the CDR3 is TGTGCCAGCAGTACCACAGGGACGGATGAGCAGTTCTTC. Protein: CASSTTGTDEQFF.

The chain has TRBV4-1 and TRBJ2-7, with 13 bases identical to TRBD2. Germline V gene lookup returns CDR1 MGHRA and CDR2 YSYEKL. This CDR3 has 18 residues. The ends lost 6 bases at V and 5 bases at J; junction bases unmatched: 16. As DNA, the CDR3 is TGCGCCAGCAGGAACTCCGGGACTAGCGGGACTGGCCGGGACGAGCAGTACTTC. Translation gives CASRNSGTSGTGRDEQYF.

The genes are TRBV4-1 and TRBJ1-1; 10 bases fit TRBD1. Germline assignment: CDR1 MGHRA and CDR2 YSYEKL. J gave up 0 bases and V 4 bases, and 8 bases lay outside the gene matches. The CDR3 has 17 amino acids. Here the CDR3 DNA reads TGCGCCAGCAGCCTAGCCCCCGACAGGGGGCTGAACACTGAAGCTTTCTTT. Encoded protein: CASSLAPDRGLNTEAFF.

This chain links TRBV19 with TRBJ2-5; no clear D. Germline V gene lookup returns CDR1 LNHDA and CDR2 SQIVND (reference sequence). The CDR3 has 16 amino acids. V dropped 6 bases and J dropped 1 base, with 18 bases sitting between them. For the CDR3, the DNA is TGTGCCAGTAGAAGACCCGGGCTCCAGGTCCAAGAGACCCAGTACTTC. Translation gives CASRRPGLQVQETQYF.

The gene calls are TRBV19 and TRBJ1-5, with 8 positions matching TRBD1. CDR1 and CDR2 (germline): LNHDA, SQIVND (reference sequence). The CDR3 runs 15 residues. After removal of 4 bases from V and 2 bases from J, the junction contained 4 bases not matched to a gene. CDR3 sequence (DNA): TGTGCCAGTAGTACGCAGGGGGCTGGCAATCAGCCCCAGCATTTT. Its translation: CASSTQGAGNQPQHF.

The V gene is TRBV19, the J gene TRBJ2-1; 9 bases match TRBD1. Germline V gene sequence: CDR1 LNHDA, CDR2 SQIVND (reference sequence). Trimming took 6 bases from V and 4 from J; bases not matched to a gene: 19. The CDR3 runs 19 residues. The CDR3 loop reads CASRTNEHFWTGVYNEQFF. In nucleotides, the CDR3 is TGTGCCAGTAGGACCAACGAACACTTTTGGACAGGGGTTTACAATGAGCAGTTCTTC.

The CDR3 region has the DNA TGTGCCAGCAGTTCCACCGCGGGGAAGAGCGCAGATACGCAGTATTTT. Its translation: CASSSTAGKSADTQYF. The J gene is TRBJ2-3, the V gene TRBV6-5, with a possible D match to TRBD2 (6 bases). Per the germline V gene, CDR1 is MNHEY and CDR2 is SVGAGI. The ends were cut back, 4 bases at V and 4 bases at J, with 18 bases in the middle. The CDR3 length is 16 residues.

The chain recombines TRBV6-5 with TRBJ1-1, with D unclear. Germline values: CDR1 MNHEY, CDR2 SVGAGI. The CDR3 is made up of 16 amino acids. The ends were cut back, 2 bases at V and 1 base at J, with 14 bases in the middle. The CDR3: CASSYGSPGKNTEAFF. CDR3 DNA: TGTGCCAGCAGTTACGGGAGTCCCGGGAAGAACACTGAAGCTTTCTTT.

This chain's CDR3 is CASSLPRSGRGLEQFF. The DNA of the CDR3 is TGTGCCAGCAGCTTGCCCCGATCCGGGCGGGGCCTTGAGCAGTTCTTC. The rearrangement joins TRBV5-6 to TRBJ2-1; possible D gene TRBD2, 6 bases. The CDR3 runs to 16 residues. Germline CDR1 reads SGHDT; CDR2 reads YYEEEE. Trimming cost V 1 base and J 9 bases, with 20 bases left between them.

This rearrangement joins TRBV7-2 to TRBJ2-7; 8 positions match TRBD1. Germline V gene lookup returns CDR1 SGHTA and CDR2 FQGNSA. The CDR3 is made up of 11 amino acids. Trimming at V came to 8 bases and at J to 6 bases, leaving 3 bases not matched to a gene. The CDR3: CASARGPEQYF. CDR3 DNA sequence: TGTGCCAGCGCCAGGGGGCCCGAGCAGTACTTC.

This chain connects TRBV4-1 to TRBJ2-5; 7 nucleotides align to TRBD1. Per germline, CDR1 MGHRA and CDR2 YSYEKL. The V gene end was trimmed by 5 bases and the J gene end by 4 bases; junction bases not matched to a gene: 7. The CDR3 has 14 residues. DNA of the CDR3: TGCGCCAGCAGCAGACAGGGTGAGAGAGAGACCCAGTACTTC. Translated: CASSRQGERETQYF.